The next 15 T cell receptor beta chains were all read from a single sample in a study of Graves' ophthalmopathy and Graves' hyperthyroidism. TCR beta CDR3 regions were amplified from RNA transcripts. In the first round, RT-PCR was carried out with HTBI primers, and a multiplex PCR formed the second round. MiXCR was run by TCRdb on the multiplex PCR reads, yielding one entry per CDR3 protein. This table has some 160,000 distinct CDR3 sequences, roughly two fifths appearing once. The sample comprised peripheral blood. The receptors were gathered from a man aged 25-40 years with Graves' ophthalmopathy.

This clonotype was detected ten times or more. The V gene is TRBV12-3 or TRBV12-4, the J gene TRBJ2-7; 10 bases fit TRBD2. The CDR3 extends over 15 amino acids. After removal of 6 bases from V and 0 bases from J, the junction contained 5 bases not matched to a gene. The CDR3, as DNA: TGTGCCAGCAGGAAAGCTAGCGGGAGCTCCTACGAGCAGTACTTC. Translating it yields CASRKASGSSYEQYF.

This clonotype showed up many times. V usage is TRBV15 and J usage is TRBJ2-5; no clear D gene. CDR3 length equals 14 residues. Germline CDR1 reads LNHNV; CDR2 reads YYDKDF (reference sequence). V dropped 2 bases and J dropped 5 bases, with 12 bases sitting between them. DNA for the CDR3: TGTGCCACCAGCAGAACCGGGCCAATGGAGACCCAGTACTTC. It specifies CATSRTGPMETQYF.

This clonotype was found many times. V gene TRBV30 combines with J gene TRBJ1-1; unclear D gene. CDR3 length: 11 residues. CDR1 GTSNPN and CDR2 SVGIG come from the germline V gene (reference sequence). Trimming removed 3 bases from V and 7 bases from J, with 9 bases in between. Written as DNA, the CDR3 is TGTGCCTGGAGAGACTGGGATGAAGCTTTCTTT. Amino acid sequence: CAWRDWDEAFF.

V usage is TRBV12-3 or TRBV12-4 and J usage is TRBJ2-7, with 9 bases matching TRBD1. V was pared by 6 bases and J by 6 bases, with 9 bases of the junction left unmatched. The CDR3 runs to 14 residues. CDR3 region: CASRAGTGISEQYF. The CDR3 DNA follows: TGTGCCAGCAGAGCCGGGACAGGGATCTCCGAGCAGTACTTC.

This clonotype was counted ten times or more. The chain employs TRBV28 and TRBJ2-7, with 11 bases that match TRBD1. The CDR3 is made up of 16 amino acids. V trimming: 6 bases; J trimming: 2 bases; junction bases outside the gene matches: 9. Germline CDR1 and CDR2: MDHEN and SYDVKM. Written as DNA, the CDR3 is TGTGCCAGCAGAGGGACAGGGGGGCCCCGGCCCTACGAGCAGTACTTC. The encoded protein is CASRGTGGPRPYEQYF.

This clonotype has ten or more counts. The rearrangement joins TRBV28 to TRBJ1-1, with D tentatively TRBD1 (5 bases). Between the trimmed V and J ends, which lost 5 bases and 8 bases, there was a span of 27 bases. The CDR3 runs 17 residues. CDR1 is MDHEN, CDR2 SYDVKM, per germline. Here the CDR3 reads CASSTRGAAETGAEAFF. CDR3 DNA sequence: TGTGCCAGCAGTACTCGTGGGGCAGCGGAGACGGGAGCCGAAGCTTTCTTT.

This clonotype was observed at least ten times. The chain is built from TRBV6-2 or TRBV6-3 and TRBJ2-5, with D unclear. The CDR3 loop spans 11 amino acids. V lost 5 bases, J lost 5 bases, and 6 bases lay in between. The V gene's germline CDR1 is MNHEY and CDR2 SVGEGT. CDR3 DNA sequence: TGTGCCAGCAGTCAAGCGGAGACCCAGTACTTC. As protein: CASSQAETQYF.

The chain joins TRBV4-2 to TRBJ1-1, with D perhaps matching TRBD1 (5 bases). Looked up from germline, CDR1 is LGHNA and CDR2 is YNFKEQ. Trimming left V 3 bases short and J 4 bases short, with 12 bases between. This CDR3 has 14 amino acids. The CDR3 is CASSQLGGTTEAFF. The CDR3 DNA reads TGTGCCAGCAGCCAGCTAGGAGGGACCACTGAAGCTTTCTTT.

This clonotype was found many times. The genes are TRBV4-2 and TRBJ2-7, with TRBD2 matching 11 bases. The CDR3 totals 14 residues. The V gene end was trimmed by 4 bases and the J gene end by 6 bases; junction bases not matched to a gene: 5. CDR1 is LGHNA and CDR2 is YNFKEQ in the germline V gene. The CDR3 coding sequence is TGTGCCAGCAGCCCGACTAGCGGGGAGCGCGAGCAGTACTTC. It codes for CASSPTSGEREQYF.

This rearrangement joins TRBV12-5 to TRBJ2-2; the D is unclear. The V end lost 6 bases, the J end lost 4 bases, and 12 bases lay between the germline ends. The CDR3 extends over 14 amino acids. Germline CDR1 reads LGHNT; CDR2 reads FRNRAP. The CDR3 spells CASGRDTGTGELFF. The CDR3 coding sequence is TGTGCTAGTGGCCGCGACACTGGCACCGGGGAGCTGTTTTTT.

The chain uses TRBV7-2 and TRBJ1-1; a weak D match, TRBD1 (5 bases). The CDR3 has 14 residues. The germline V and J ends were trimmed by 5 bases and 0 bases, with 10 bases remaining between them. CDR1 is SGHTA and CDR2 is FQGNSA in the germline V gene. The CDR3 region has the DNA TGTGCCAGCAGCCCAGGGCCGTTGAACACTGAAGCTTTCTTT. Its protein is CASSPGPLNTEAFF.

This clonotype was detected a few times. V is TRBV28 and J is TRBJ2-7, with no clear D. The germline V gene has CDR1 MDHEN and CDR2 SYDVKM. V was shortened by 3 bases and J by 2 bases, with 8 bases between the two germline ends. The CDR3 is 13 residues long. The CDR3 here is CASSLGSPYEQYF. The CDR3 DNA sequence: TGTGCCAGCAGTTTGGGATCACCCTACGAGCAGTACTTC.

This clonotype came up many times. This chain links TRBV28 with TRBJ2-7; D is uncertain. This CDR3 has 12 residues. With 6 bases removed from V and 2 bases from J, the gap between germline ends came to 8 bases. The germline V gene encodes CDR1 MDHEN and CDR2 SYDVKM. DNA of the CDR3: TGTGCCAGCAGCCCCCCCACCTACGAGCAGTACTTC. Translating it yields CASSPPTYEQYF.

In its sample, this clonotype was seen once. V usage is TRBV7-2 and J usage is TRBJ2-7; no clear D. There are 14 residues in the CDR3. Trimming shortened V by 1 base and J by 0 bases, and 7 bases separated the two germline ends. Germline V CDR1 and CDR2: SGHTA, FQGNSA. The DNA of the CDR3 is TGTGCCAGCAGCTTAGGGATCGTCTCCTACGAGCAGTACTTC. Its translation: CASSLGIVSYEQYF.

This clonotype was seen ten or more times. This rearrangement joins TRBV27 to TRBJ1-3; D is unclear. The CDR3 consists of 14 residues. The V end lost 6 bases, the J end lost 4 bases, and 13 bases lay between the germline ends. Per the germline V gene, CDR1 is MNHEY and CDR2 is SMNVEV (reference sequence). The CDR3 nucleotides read TGTGCCAGCAGCAAAGGCTCGCCCGGAAACACCATATATTTT. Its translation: CASSKGSPGNTIYF.